These 32 T cell receptor beta chains were all obtained from the same sample, sequenced in a study of human versus mouse CDR3 diversity and MHC coevolution. Libraries were prepared by immunoSEQ multiplex PCR; TCRdb keeps only in-frame clonotypes and omits some of them. The sample shows 80,000 or so clones, just over 90% of them seen only once. Sequencing was done on a sample of naive CD4+ T cells from blood. Subset given: CD45RO-negative CD62L-positive naive CD4 T cells. Receptors originate from a person aged 30-70 years in good health.

The rearrangement uses TRBV5-5 and TRBJ1-4; D ambiguous. CDR3 size: 15 residues. Trimming took off 4 bases at V and 5 bases at J, with 15 bases between the two ends. Germline lookup yields CDR1 SGHKS and CDR2 YYEKEE (reference sequence). The CDR3, as DNA: TGTGCCAGCAGCCCTGATCTCCTCCTAAATGAAAAACTGTTTTTT. Its translation is CASSPDLLLNEKLFF.

This chain connects TRBV7-3 to TRBJ2-1, with 8 bases that match TRBD2. The germline V gene encodes CDR1 SGHTA and CDR2 FQGTGA. V shed 5 bases and J 2 bases; nucleotides not matched to a gene: 8. The CDR3 sequence is 16 residues long. This CDR3 reads CASSRTSGGPYNEQFF. Here the CDR3 DNA reads TGTGCCAGCAGCCGCACATCGGGAGGGCCCTACAATGAGCAGTTCTTC.

This chain joins TRBV10-3 and TRBJ1-4; 9 nucleotides agree with TRBD1. CDR3 size: 18 residues. Germline-derived CDR1 and CDR2 are ENHRY and SYGVKD. V shed 6 bases and J 0 bases; nucleotides not matched to a gene: 11. The CDR3 DNA reads TGTGCCATCAGCGCCCTGGGACAGGGCAGCGCAACTAATGAAAAACTGTTTTTT. Its protein product is CAISALGQGSATNEKLFF.

The rearrangement joins TRBV29-1 to TRBJ1-1; 8 bases map to TRBD1. The germline V gene encodes CDR1 SQVTM and CDR2 ANQGSEA. The V and J ends lost 3 bases and 4 bases, in that order; junction bases with no gene match: 7. This CDR3 spans 14 amino acids. DNA for the CDR3: TGCAGCGTTGATGCAACAGGGGGGTTCACTGAAGCTTTCTTT. Amino acids: CSVDATGGFTEAFF.

The J gene is TRBJ1-1, the V gene TRBV25-1, with 9 nucleotides matching TRBD1. Germline-derived CDR1 and CDR2 are MGHDK and SYGVNS. Trimming cost V 5 bases and J 0 bases; bases outside gene matches: 7. The CDR3 is 16 amino acids. The chain's CDR3 is CASSRWDRVMNTEAFF. CDR3 DNA: TGTGCCAGCAGTAGATGGGACAGGGTGATGAACACTGAAGCTTTCTTT.

The V and J genes are TRBV7-3 and TRBJ2-1, with 7 bases lining up with TRBD2. From germline, CDR1 is SGHTA and CDR2 FQGTGA. CDR3 length: 16 residues. The V segment lost 1 base and the J segment 4 bases; nucleotides outside the gene matches: 7. CDR3 bases: TGTGCCAGCAGCTTAAAGGGCGGGGGTCTATACAATGAGCAGTTCTTC. It codes for CASSLKGGGLYNEQFF.

This rearrangement joins TRBV19 to TRBJ2-2; 9 bases fit TRBD1. Germline V CDR1 and CDR2: LNHDA, SQIVND (reference sequence). Trimming at V came to 7 bases and at J to 7 bases, leaving 10 bases not matched to a gene. The CDR3 covers 15 residues. CDR3 in amino acids: CASTAGQGLYGELFF. The CDR3, as DNA: TGTGCCAGTACAGCCGGACAGGGGCTTTACGGGGAGCTGTTTTTT.

This chain's CDR3 is CASSLALTRTNYGYTF. The CDR3 DNA follows: TGCGCCAGCAGCTTGGCCCTGACACGAACCAACTATGGCTACACCTTC. V usage is TRBV5-1 and J usage is TRBJ1-2; no definite D call. Between the trimmed V and J ends, which lost 0 bases and 2 bases, there was a span of 14 bases. This CDR3 is built from 16 residues. Germline values: CDR1 SGHRS, CDR2 YFSETQ. Combining the CDR3 with reference TRBV5-1 and TRBJ1-2 gives the whole variable domain KAGVTQTPRYLIKTRGQQVTLSCSPISGHRSVSWYQQTPGQGLQFLFEYFSETQRNKGNFPGRFSGRQFSNSRSEMNVSTLELGDSALYLCASSLALTRTNYGYTFGSGTRLTVV.

With regard to this clone: No conserved phenylalanine or tryptophan is present at the end of the CDR3, so a read error is the likely explanation. The gene calls are TRBV30 and TRBJ1-2; D perhaps matches TRBD1 (6 bases). The CDR3 is made up of 14 amino acids. Germline V gene data show CDR1 as GTSNPN and CDR2 as SVGIG (reference sequence). V gave up 0 bases and J gave up 7 bases, with 15 bases separating them. DNA for the CDR3: TGTGCCTGGAGTGTGAGCGGGGGGCGGGCTGGCTACACCCTC. It codes for CAWSVSGGRAGYTL.

The chain has TRBV7-3 and TRBJ2-2; 7 nucleotides line up with TRBD1. Trimming cost V 3 bases and J 3 bases; bases outside gene matches: 7. The CDR3 is 16 amino acids. CDR1 and CDR2 from the germline V gene are SGHTA and FQGTGA. The CDR3, as DNA: TGTGCCAGCAGCTTGGAATTGACAGGGTACACCGGGGAGCTGTTTTTT. Residues: CASSLELTGYTGELFF.

This chain joins TRBV7-3 and TRBJ2-1, with D tentatively TRBD2 (7 bases). This CDR3 spans 17 amino acids. Germline loops: CDR1 SGHTA, CDR2 FQGTGA. V gave up 4 bases and J gave up 3 bases, with 19 bases separating them. The CDR3 spells CASSSWGAGEFYNEQFF. The CDR3 DNA is TGTGCCAGCAGCTCCTGGGGGGCGGGGGAGTTCTACAATGAGCAGTTCTTC.

CDR3 in DNA: TGTGCCAGCAGTGACAGGGGGAAGGATCAGCCCCAGCATTTT. This translates into CASSDRGKDQPQHF. V is TRBV6-1 and J is TRBJ1-5; 7 nucleotides line up with TRBD1. This CDR3 spans 14 amino acids. Germline V gene lookup returns CDR1 MNHNS and CDR2 SASEGT. Trimming at V came to 3 bases and at J to 5 bases, leaving 4 bases not matched to a gene.

The gene calls are TRBV6-6 and TRBJ2-7, with 11 bases matching TRBD1. This CDR3 is 15 amino acids long. Germline trimming cut 5 bases from V and 7 bases from J; bases unmatched to any gene: 10. Germline CDR1 is MNHNY and CDR2 is SVGAGI (reference sequence). The CDR3 loop reads CASSQWTGGSHEQYF. In DNA, the CDR3 is TGTGCCAGCAGTCAATGGACAGGGGGCTCTCATGAGCAGTACTTC.

The chain is built from TRBV7-6 and TRBJ2-5; unclear D gene. With 0 bases removed from V and 5 bases from J, the gap between germline ends came to 7 bases. Germline loops: CDR1 SGHVS, CDR2 FNYEAQ. The CDR3 loop spans 13 amino acids. CDR3 sequence reads: CASSLASSETQYF. In DNA, the CDR3 is TGTGCCAGCAGCTTAGCGAGTAGTGAGACCCAGTACTTC.

The chain links TRBV12-5 to TRBJ2-1; 13 bases agree with TRBD2. Germline loops: CDR1 LGHNT, CDR2 FRNRAP. V shed 6 bases, J shed 4 bases, and the junction held 15 bases outside the gene matches. The CDR3 consists of 19 residues. The CDR3 is CASGSTRTSGRVVYNEQFF. The CDR3 DNA sequence: TGTGCTAGTGGCTCTACCCGAACTAGCGGGAGGGTAGTATACAATGAGCAGTTCTTC.

The chain carries TRBV11-1 and TRBJ2-3, with a possible D match to TRBD1 (5 bases). The CDR3 length is 15 residues. Trimming pared 2 bases from V and 3 bases from J, leaving 12 bases between. Germline loops: CDR1 SGHAT, CDR2 FQDESV (reference sequence). CDR3 in DNA: TGTGCCAGCAGCTTAAACAGGTTAGGAACAGATACGCAGTATTTT. It encodes CASSLNRLGTDTQYF.

This chain uses TRBV6-4 with TRBJ2-1; 9 nucleotides match TRBD2. Germline CDR1 and CDR2: MRHNA and SNTAGT. There are 14 residues in the CDR3. With V trimmed by 4 bases and J by 9 bases, 7 bases remained unmatched. The CDR3 loop reads CASSGLAGAGEQFF. The CDR3 DNA reads TGTGCCAGCAGTGGATTAGCGGGAGCCGGTGAGCAGTTCTTC.

The CDR3 nucleotides are TGTGCTAGTCGGGAGCGGCCCACAGATACGCAGTATTTT. It is translated as CASRERPTDTQYF. The chain couples TRBV12-5 to TRBJ2-3; TRBD2 might be the D (6 bases). The CDR3 covers 13 residues. Germline values: CDR1 LGHNT, CDR2 FRNRAP. V was trimmed by 8 bases and J by 2 bases, leaving 11 bases between them.

In this sample, this clone turned up a few times. In DNA, the CDR3 is TGTGCCATCAAGGAGTCGAACACCGGGGAGCTGTTTTTT. The encoded protein is CAIKESNTGELFF. The chain employs TRBV10-3 and TRBJ2-2; D ambiguous. Germline V gene lookup returns CDR1 ENHRY and CDR2 SYGVKD. The V end was cut by 7 bases, the J end by 0 bases, with 6 bases between. The CDR3 sequence is 13 residues long.

The chain recombines TRBV6-5 with TRBJ2-5, with 10 bases aligning to TRBD1. Germline V gene data show CDR1 as MNHEY and CDR2 as SVGAGI. This CDR3 is built from 15 residues. V was clipped by 8 bases and J by 2 bases; unmatched bases: 8. The CDR3 DNA follows: TGTGCCAGCGGGAGGACAGGGGGTGAGCAAGAGACCCAGTACTTC. Translated: CASGRTGGEQETQYF.

Only one count was recorded for this clone. The chain employs TRBV18 and TRBJ1-2, with 7 bases that match TRBD1. Germline V gene data show CDR1 as KGHSH and CDR2 as LQKENI. V lost 3 bases and J lost 3; bases outside the gene matches: 7. The CDR3 runs to 15 residues. The CDR3 bases are TGTGCCAGCTCACCGACAGGGTCACCTGACTATGGCTACACCTTC. This translates into CASSPTGSPDYGYTF.

V usage is TRBV2 and J usage is TRBJ2-1; TRBD2 aligns across 11 bases. Germline trimming cut 4 bases from V and 4 bases from J; bases unmatched to any gene: 6. Germline-derived CDR1 and CDR2 are SNHLY and FYNNEI. CDR3 length: 16 residues. In nucleotides, the CDR3 is TGTGCCAGCAGTGGCCCTAGCGGGAGGAGTTACAATGAGCAGTTCTTC. It encodes CASSGPSGRSYNEQFF.

The CDR3 spells CASSAMTGALGYTF. CDR3 bases: TGTGCCAGCAGCGCCATGACAGGGGCATTGGGCTACACCTTC. The V call is TRBV9, the J call TRBJ1-2; 8 positions agree with TRBD1. Germline-derived CDR1 and CDR2 are SGDLS and YYNGEE. V lost 3 bases and J lost 8; bases outside the gene matches: 9. This CDR3 comprises 14 residues.

The chain employs TRBV6-5 and TRBJ2-1; 8 nucleotides agree with TRBD1. This CDR3 has 15 amino acids. Germline CDR1 MNHEY, CDR2 SVGAGI. J lost 2 bases, V lost 6 bases, and 6 bases had no gene match. CDR3 in amino acids: CASSHRGVAYNEQFF. The DNA of the CDR3 is TGTGCCAGCAGCCACAGGGGGGTAGCCTACAATGAGCAGTTCTTC.

J is TRBJ1-2 and V is TRBV7-3, with 10 bases lining up with TRBD1. This CDR3 comprises 15 residues. Looked up from germline, CDR1 is SGHTA and CDR2 is FQGTGA. The V gene end was trimmed by 9 bases and the J gene end by 6 bases; junction bases not matched to a gene: 13. CDR3 sequence: CASGTGVRSGHGYTF. The DNA for the CDR3 is TGTGCCAGTGGGACAGGGGTACGGTCCGGCCATGGCTACACCTTC.

The chain recombines TRBV6-6 with TRBJ2-1; weak D call: TRBD1 (5 bases). Germline-derived CDR1 and CDR2 are MNHNY and SVGAGI (reference sequence). This CDR3 comprises 15 residues. Trimming pared 7 bases from V and 0 bases from J, leaving 13 bases between. CDR3 protein: CASILGQGSYNEQFF. The CDR3 nucleotides read TGTGCCAGCATTCTGGGGCAGGGCTCCTACAATGAGCAGTTCTTC.

The J gene is TRBJ2-1, the V gene TRBV19, with D tentatively TRBD1 (5 bases). The germline V gene has CDR1 LNHDA and CDR2 SQIVND (reference sequence). CDR3 length: 15 amino acids. The germline V and J ends were trimmed by 4 bases and 0 bases, with 10 bases remaining between them. In nucleotides, the CDR3 is TGTGCCAGTAGTAATCAGGGTGGCTCCTACAATGAGCAGTTCTTC. As protein: CASSNQGGSYNEQFF.

V gene TRBV19 combines with J gene TRBJ1-4; 8 nucleotides agree with TRBD1. Germline V gene lookup returns CDR1 LNHDA and CDR2 SQIVND (reference sequence). Trimming removed 4 bases from V and 3 bases from J; junction bases left unmatched: 4. There are 15 residues in the CDR3. The CDR3 DNA is TGTGCCAGTAGTACGCCGACAGGGGCTAATGAAAAACTGTTTTTT. This encodes CASSTPTGANEKLFF. The complete variable domain, with remaining parts taken from reference TRBV19 and TRBJ1-4, reads DGGITQSPKYLFRKEGQNVTLSCEQNLNHDAMYWYRQDPGQGLRLIYYSQIVNDFQKGDIAEGYSVSREKKESFPLTVTSAQKNPTAFYLCASSTPTGANEKLFFGSGTQLSVL.

CDR3 loop: CASSGWGLNYGYTF. CDR3 nucleotides: TGTGCCAGCAGTGGATGGGGCCTCAACTATGGCTACACCTTC. The chain joins TRBV6-5 to TRBJ1-2; D is possibly TRBD1 (5 bases). The germline V gene encodes CDR1 MNHEY and CDR2 SVGAGI. The CDR3 is 14 amino acids. V was shortened by 5 bases and J by 2 bases, with 12 bases between the two germline ends.

The V call is TRBV9, the J call TRBJ2-2; D is unclear. V lost 4 bases, J lost 1 base, and 8 bases lay in between. The germline V gene has CDR1 SGDLS and CDR2 YYNGEE. This CDR3 comprises 14 residues. The CDR3 DNA sequence: TGTGCCAGCAGCTCCCGGGTGAACACCGGGGAGCTGTTTTTT. Translation gives CASSSRVNTGELFF.

The rearrangement uses TRBV29-1 and TRBJ2-2, with D possibly matching TRBD1 (5 bases). Between the trimmed V and J ends, which lost 7 bases and 1 base, there was a span of 13 bases. The V gene's germline CDR1 is SQVTM and CDR2 ANQGSEA. The CDR3 spans 14 residues. CDR3 protein: CSGGHSLNTGELFF. The CDR3 region has the DNA TGCAGCGGAGGACATTCGTTGAACACCGGGGAGCTGTTTTTT.

This clone was seen a single time. The chain joins TRBV19 to TRBJ2-2; 7 bases align to TRBD1. The CDR3 has 16 amino acids. Germline lookup yields CDR1 LNHDA and CDR2 SQIVND (reference sequence). The trim removed 7 bases at V and 2 bases at J, leaving 10 bases unmatched. CDR3 coding DNA: TGTGCCAGTAATACCCGGACAGGAATAAACACCGGGGAGCTGTTTTTT. This translates into CASNTRTGINTGELFF.